The rows below give T cell receptor beta chains drawn from one sample of a study of cytomegalovirus exposure and HLA in healthy donors. Assay: immunoSEQ multiplex PCR; the TCRdb copy retains only in-frame clones and omits some. This table has approximately 100,000 clones, about 9.4% appearing once. The specimen was PBMCs. These receptors all stem from a man aged 35-49 years in good health and CMV-seropositive. Both conserved end residues are part of each CDR3. D genes are given only for firm matches.

V	D	CDR3
TRBV7-2	.	CASSRIPTDGTEAFF
TRBV6-4	TRBD2	CASSERTSGLNEQFF
TRBV2	.	CASRPDFSGELFF
TRBV28	.	CASSLIVGTDSNQPQHF
TRBV5-6	.	CASRSWYGGSYEQYF
TRBV28	TRBD2	CASSSGTSGSYEQYF
TRBV5-4	.	CASSESQGPAGELFF
TRBV11-3	TRBD1	CASSLHRGKTQYF
TRBV27	TRBD2	CASSLGTRGNNEQFF
TRBV5-1	TRBD2	CASSLALRGGGNTGELFF
TRBV19	.	CASSIRVRQGPTEQYF
TRBV2	.	CASSGLYSTDTQYF
TRBV11-3	TRBD1	CASSLNDRDSYEQYF
TRBV4-3	.	CASSQDYGRPNTGELFF
TRBV19	TRBD2	CASSRGTAGGRETQYF
TRBV21-1	.	CASKVDREAFF
TRBV5-1	TRBD2	CASSGQETQYF
TRBV6-5	TRBD1	CASRMGQKSNQPQHF
TRBV7-2	.	CASTRVSVGEQYF
TRBV2	.	CASSDLGVRNTEAFF
TRBV11-3	TRBD2	CASSLSAGDWRNIQYF
TRBV13	TRBD2	CASSRGGRGRTDTQYF
TRBV7-8	.	CASSLGIQGQPQHF
TRBV27	.	CASSFRDNDQPQHF
TRBV13	TRBD2	CASSLIGLAGGKNIQYF
TRBV19	.	CASSHRRGTSLNEQFF
TRBV2	.	CASTSGSGRGNTEAFF